The source of this T cell receptor (beta chain) is a study of T cells in Graves' hyperthyroidism and ophthalmopathy (dated by TCRdb to the late 2010s). For context, the study as a whole: Peripheral blood was sampled at the time of initial diagnosis, prior to any treatment. To identify distinguishing TCR V-J signatures, a discovery cohort of 90 to 100 patients was used, comprising approximately 40 with Graves' ophthalmopathy and around 57 with stable Graves' hyperthyroidism. Prospective prediction of ophthalmopathy was tested in an independent validation cohort consisting of 18 to 20 hyperthyroidism patients and over 15 patients who later progressed to ophthalmopathy. The 100 or so discovery patients were randomly divided into training and test sets at a 7:3 ratio. The study also compared thyroid tissue and blood T-cell repertoires from over 5 Graves' hyperthyroidism patients. Following sampling, methimazole starting at 30 mg daily was given to hyperthyroidism patients, and high-dose intravenous methylprednisolone was given to ophthalmopathy patients. According to the paper, TCR Vbeta CDR3 sequencing was carried out on 120 to 150 peripheral blood samples, which came from 40 to 45 ophthalmopathy, approximately 72 hyperthyroidism and roughly 17 progressor patients.

This clonotype was picked up many times. Its target antigen remains unknown. No much larger clonotype is one base removed from it; base qualities were not supplied. Via the germline V gene (reference sequence), CDR1 is MNHEY and CDR2 SMNVEV. Counted from cysteine to phenylalanine, this CDR3 has 14 amino acids. CDR3 DNA is the only sequence kept; it has 42 bases, read in frame from the first base. V has 5 bases trimmed and J has 3 bases trimmed; junction bases matching no gene number 7. On the study overall, not on this receptor specifically: During validation, the model predicted progression to ophthalmopathy a median of roughly 7.1 months ahead of onset, with approximately 71% sensitivity and about 75% specificity. In cross-validation, a model built on a 13 V-J signature told ophthalmopathy apart from stable hyperthyroidism with 85% to 90% sensitivity and roughly 82% specificity, and in testing the same model reached 80%/75%. Most expanded thyroid clonotypes (frequency above 0.001) were also found in blood, which suggests that blood repertoires may mirror thyroid immune responses. No statistical method was used to set the sample size in advance, and investigators knew the group allocation.

Graves' hyperthyroidism was defined as stable when no progression to ophthalmopathy occurred over 18 months of follow-up. Hyperthyroidism patients were newly diagnosed, had a disease duration of under 2 months, and were aged 18 to 65 years. Patients with uncontrolled infections, other autoimmune diseases, pregnancy or lactation were excluded. Diagnoses were established on the basis of clinical symptoms, serum thyroxine and TRAb, thyroid ultrasound, and orbital computed tomography. Ficoll-Paque density gradient centrifugation was used to isolate PBMCs from about 10 ml of fresh peripheral blood. Total RNA was extracted using Trizol reagent, and RNA quality was assessed on an Agilent 2100 Bioanalyzer. The TCR beta CDR3 regions were amplified from RNA transcripts. For the first round of RT-PCR on the TCR CDR3, the HTBI primer set was used together with the Qiagen OneStep RT-PCR kit. The libraries were constructed in a second round of multiplex PCR and then size-selected and purified. Paired-end sequencing of the libraries was performed with 100 bp reads on an Illumina HiSeq2000. In the source study's methods: SOAPnuke was used to process the raw data, removing reads that contained adapters or uncalled bases, had a mean Phred below 15, or lacked an exact match to the constant primer or identifier. COPE v1.2.5 was used to merge the high-quality paired reads, and each unique nucleotide sequence was defined as a clonotype. Clonotypes were aligned to IMGT TRBV, TRBD and TRBJ reference segments using MiTCR v1.1. Only V-J combinations with frequency above 0.0001, covering 98% to 99.2% of repertoires, were analysed. The TCS score was defined as the ratio of F50 (clonal expansion) to E x V (chaos), calculated using BLOSUM62-based TCRdist between CDR3 peptides within each V-J. Welch's t-statistics and random forest reduced 500 to 650 V-J features to 13, which were used in a naive Bayes classifier (R e1071). TCRdb trimmed public reads at Q25 via fastp, called clones via MiXCR and kept in-frame beta chains. CDR3 protein sequences are deduplicated, and each keeps its most common genes and DNA. None of the V and J calls come from the authors' own analysis; TCRdb made them. The sample table holds some 620,000 distinct CDR3 sequences, of which about 17% were seen once. Jointly, the top ten make up approximately 3.9% of the sample.

The rearrangement joined TRBV27 to TRBJ2-7; TRBD2 matches 7 bases in the middle. Sequenced: blood. This receptor was taken from a woman in her 30s with Graves' hyperthyroidism. The bases read TGTGCCAGCAGTCCCCGCCAGCGGGGCTACGAGCAGTACTTC. This yields the protein CASSPRQRGYEQYF.